This is a list of T cell receptor beta chains from one sample in a study of CXCR3-negative and CXCR3-positive naive CD8 T cells. TCRdb reprocessed the 5' RACE reads, keeping one entry per CDR3 protein, no DNA. The table lists some 120,000 distinct CDR3 sequences. Sequencing was done on a sample of naive CXCR3+ CD8+ T cells from blood. These receptors were obtained from a human donor in good health. Some clones in this sample may be carry-over from other donors' samples. CDR3s include the opening cysteine and the closing phenylalanine or tryptophan. The order of the fields is V gene, J gene, CDR3 protein.

TRBV27	TRBJ2-3	CASSLLQGSTDTQYF
TRBV27	TRBJ1-5	CASSYSVNQPQHF
TRBV7-9	TRBJ2-1	CASSSTGTRLYNEQFF
TRBV5-6	TRBJ1-1	CASSSMEKEAFF
TRBV7-6	TRBJ1-1	CASSSGRDMNTEAFF
TRBV7-8	TRBJ2-1	CASSRGPYNEQFF
TRBV7-2	TRBJ2-7	CASSLEGQAYEQYF
TRBV12-3/TRBV12-4	TRBJ2-5	CASSPLGQNQETQYF
TRBV21-1	TRBJ2-6	CASSKGGPATRGGANVLTF
TRBV5-1	TRBJ1-1	CASSLAEGWGLKDTEAFF
TRBV7-2	TRBJ2-1	CASSDPSGGISYNEQFF
TRBV5-1	TRBJ1-5	CASSWGAGNQPQHF
TRBV5-1	TRBJ2-1	CASSLSVTSGGTEQFF
TRBV6-5	TRBJ1-2	CASGVTGLSPGYTF
TRBV11-2	TRBJ2-2	CASSLTSGGYPNTGELFF
TRBV3-1	TRBJ2-1	CASSQDLVGGLYNEQFF
TRBV25-1	TRBJ2-1	CASSEAGNNEQFF
TRBV19	TRBJ1-5	CASSPGQGATQHF
TRBV20-1	TRBJ2-2	CSARDLVGKGGTNTGELFF
TRBV12-3/TRBV12-4	TRBJ2-5	CASSDSLQETQYF
TRBV20-1	TRBJ2-1	CSASNLAGGSYNEQFF
TRBV6-1	TRBJ1-6	CASSEAAGTSYNSPLHF
TRBV11-2	TRBJ2-7	CASSPSYGTPYEQYF
TRBV30	TRBJ2-3	CASLAGFTDTQYF
TRBV5-5	TRBJ2-1	CASSPSGIDPPSSYNEQFF
TRBV7-9	TRBJ2-5	CASSFHQGGETQYF
TRBV5-1	TRBJ1-2	CASSLATEDGYTF
TRBV19	TRBJ1-1	CASNLDRGGTEAFF
TRBV25-1	TRBJ1-1	CASGAGMNTEAFF
TRBV23-1	TRBJ2-1	CASRYKQVTGAYNEQFF
TRBV29-1	TRBJ1-1	CSAIGWNTEAFF
TRBV25-1	TRBJ1-5	CASSENSQPQHF
TRBV29-1	TRBJ2-5	CSVESGFPETQYF
TRBV20-1	TRBJ2-1	CSAREGGYNEQFF
TRBV28	TRBJ1-6	CASSLGQDQSPLHF
TRBV6-1	TRBJ2-5	CASSNAGLAGVETQYF
TRBV18	TRBJ2-7	CASSPPSGRGAYEQYF
TRBV6-6	TRBJ2-3	CASSYTGGPDTQYF
TRBV9	TRBJ1-2	CASSVGWNNYGYTF
TRBV4-1	TRBJ2-5	CASSPRQAGYGWETQYF
TRBV5-6	TRBJ1-2	CASSPLDSPDGYTF
TRBV6-5	TRBJ2-3	CASSPGLVPSTDTQYF
TRBV12-3/TRBV12-4	TRBJ1-5	CASSLGSPYSNQPQHF
TRBV4-2	TRBJ2-7	CASSQEGGGSYEQYF
TRBV4-1	TRBJ1-1	CASSQEGSAEAFF
TRBV20-1	TRBJ2-5	CSARVSGGETQYF
TRBV7-7	TRBJ2-2	CASSLGTGGRRELFF
TRBV4-2	TRBJ2-5	CASSQVVGLAACETQYF
TRBV19	TRBJ2-1	CASSRGRAYEQFF
TRBV5-1	TRBJ2-1	CASSLVPPQGEAYNEQFF
TRBV4-1	TRBJ1-2	CASSRRGWGYTF
TRBV13	TRBJ2-5	CASSSTLWDETQYF
TRBV14	TRBJ1-4	CAYRGGGPRELFF
TRBV27	TRBJ1-1	CASSGDPWGVAEAFF
TRBV10-3	TRBJ2-2	CAISDNLAGELFF